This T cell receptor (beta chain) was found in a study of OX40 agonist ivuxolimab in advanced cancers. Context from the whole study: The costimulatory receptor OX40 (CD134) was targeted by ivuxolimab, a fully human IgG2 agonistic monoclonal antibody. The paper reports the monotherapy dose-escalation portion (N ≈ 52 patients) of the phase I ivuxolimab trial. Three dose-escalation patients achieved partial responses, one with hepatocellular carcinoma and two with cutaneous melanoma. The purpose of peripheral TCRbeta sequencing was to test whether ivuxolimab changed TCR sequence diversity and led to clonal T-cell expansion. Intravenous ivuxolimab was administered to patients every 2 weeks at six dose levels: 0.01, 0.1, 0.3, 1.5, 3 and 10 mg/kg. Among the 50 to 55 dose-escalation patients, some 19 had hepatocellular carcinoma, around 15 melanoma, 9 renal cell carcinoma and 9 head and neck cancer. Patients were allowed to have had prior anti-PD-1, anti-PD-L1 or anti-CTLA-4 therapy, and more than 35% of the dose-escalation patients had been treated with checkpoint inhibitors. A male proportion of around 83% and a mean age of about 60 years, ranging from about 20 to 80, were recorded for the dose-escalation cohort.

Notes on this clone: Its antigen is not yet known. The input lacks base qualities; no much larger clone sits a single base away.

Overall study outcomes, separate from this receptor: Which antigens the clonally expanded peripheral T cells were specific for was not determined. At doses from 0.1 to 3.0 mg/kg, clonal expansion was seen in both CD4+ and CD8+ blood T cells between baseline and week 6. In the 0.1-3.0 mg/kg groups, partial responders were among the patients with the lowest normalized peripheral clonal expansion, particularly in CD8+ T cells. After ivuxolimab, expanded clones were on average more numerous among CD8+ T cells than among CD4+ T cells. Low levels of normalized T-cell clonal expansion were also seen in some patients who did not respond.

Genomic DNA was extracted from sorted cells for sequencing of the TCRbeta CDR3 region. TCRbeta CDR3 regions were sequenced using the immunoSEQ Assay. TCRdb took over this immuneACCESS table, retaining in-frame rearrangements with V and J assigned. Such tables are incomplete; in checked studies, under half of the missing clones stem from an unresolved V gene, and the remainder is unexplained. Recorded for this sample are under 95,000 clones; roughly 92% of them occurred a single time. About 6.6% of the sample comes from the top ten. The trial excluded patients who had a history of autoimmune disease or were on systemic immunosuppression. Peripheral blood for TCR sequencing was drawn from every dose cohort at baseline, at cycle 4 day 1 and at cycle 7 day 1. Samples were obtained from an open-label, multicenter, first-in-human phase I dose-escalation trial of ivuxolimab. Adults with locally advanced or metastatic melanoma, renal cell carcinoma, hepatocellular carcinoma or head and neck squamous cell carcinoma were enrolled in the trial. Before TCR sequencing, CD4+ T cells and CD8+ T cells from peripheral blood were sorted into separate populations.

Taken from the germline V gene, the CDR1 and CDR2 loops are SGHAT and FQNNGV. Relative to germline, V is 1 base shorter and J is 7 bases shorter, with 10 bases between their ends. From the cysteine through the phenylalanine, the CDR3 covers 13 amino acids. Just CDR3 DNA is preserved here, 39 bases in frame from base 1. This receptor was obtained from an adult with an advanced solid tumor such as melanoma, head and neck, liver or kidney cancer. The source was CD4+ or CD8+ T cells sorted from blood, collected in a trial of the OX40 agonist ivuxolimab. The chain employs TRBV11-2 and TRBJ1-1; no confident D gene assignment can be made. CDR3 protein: CASSLGTPGEAFF. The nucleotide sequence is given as TGTGCCAGCAGCTTAGGTACCCCCGGTGAAGCTTTCTTT.